This is a list of T cell receptor beta chains from one sample in a study of T cell responses to AZD1222 COVID-19 vaccine. Libraries were prepared by immunoSEQ multiplex PCR; TCRdb keeps only in-frame clonotypes and omits some of them. The sample has 150,000 to 180,000 clones, 86% seen once. Sample: peripheral blood, taken on day 0 of MenACWY control vaccination. The source is an adult in good health. The CDR3 runs from the conserved cysteine through the conserved F or W. The D gene is left open where the match is weak. The size of a clone is reported for some rows only, either as once, few or many, or as a class for expanded clones.

>TRBV5-4|NA|NA|TRBJ1-4
CATRRGLDEKLFF
TGTGCCACCCGGCGGGGGCTAGATGAAAAACTGTTTTTT
>TRBV30|NA|NA|TRBJ2-1
CAWSVYDEQFF
TGTGCCTGGAGTGTCTACGATGAGCAGTTCTTC
>TRBV6-5|NA|TRBD1|TRBJ2-3
CASRDRGWTDTQYF
TGTGCCAGCAGAGACAGGGGTTGGACAGATACGCAGTATTTT
>TRBV1|NA|NA|TRBJ1-3
CRTGVAGNTIYF
TGCCGTACAGGGGTTGCTGGAAACACCATATATTTT
>TRBV14|few|NA|TRBJ1-3
CASSLLLMGAKGNTIYF
TGTGCCAGCAGCCTACTTCTCATGGGGGCAAAAGGAAACACCATATATTTT
>TRBV6-5|NA|NA|TRBJ2-3
CASRPSGRGADTQYF
TGTGCCAGCAGACCCTCAGGCAGGGGGGCAGATACGCAGTATTTT
>TRBV30|NA|TRBD2|TRBJ2-3
CAWSVIGGRRDTQYF
TGTGCCTGGAGTGTTATCGGCGGGAGAAGAGATACGCAGTATTTT
>TRBV19|NA|TRBD1|TRBJ1-1
CASSIGLSRGRLNTEAFF
TGTGCCAGTAGTATAGGGTTGTCAAGGGGGCGGTTGAACACTGAAGCTTTCTTT
>TRBV5-1|NA|TRBD1|TRBJ2-4
CASSLGGQLAKNIQYF
TGCGCCAGCAGCTTGGGGGGACAGTTAGCCAAAAACATTCAGTACTTC
>TRBV6-6|NA|NA|TRBJ2-5
CASSLGVGGIQETQYF
TGTGCCAGCAGTCTCGGGGTTGGGGGGATCCAAGAGACCCAGTACTTC
>TRBV11-3|once|NA|TRBJ2-5
CASSLNQETQYF
TGTGCCAGCAGCTTAAACCAAGAGACCCAGTACTTC
>TRBV6-5|NA|TRBD2|TRBJ2-1
CASSYSRLAGINEQFF
TGTGCCAGCAGTTACTCTCGACTAGCGGGGATCAATGAGCAGTTCTTC
>TRBV6-5|NA|NA|TRBJ1-2
CASKGEGLYGYTF
TGTGCCAGCAAGGGGGAGGGCCTATATGGCTACACCTTC
>TRBV19|NA|NA|TRBJ1-6
CASTNRASPLHF
TGTGCCAGTACCAACCGGGCTTCACCCCTCCACTTT
>TRBV24-1|NA|NA|TRBJ1-1
CATSDWGAPEAFF
TGTGCCACCAGTGATTGGGGGGCCCCTGAAGCTTTCTTT
>TRBV6-6|NA|TRBD1|TRBJ1-6
CATGDSSPPLHF
TGTGCCACCGGGGACAGTAGTCCACCCCTCCACTTT
>TRBV5-1|NA|TRBD2|TRBJ2-5
CASSLVSPSGGPRIQETQYF
TGCGCCAGCAGCTTGGTGAGCCCTAGCGGGGGGCCAAGAATCCAAGAGACCCAGTACTTC
>TRBV15|NA|NA|TRBJ1-1
CATSRGHLKAFF
TGTGCCACCAGCAGAGGACATTTAAAAGCTTTCTTT
>TRBV15|NA|NA|TRBJ2-2
CATSRALRGSGNTGELFF
TGTGCCACCAGCAGAGCGCTCCGGGGTAGCGGGAACACCGGGGAGCTGTTTTTT
>TRBV11-2|NA|TRBD1|TRBJ1-1
CASSFGTGSTEAFF
TGTGCCAGCAGCTTCGGGACAGGAAGCACTGAAGCTTTCTTT
>TRBV27|NA|NA|TRBJ1-1
CASSRVRNTEAFF
TGTGCCAGCAGCCGGGTGAGGAACACTGAAGCTTTCTTT
>TRBV7-9|NA|TRBD2|TRBJ2-3
CASSPVGRENTDTQYF
TGTGCCAGCAGCCCAGTCGGGCGGGAGAACACAGATACGCAGTATTTT
>TRBV28|NA|TRBD1|TRBJ2-1
CASNHETGLPYNEQFF
TGTGCCAGCAACCACGAGACAGGGCTTCCCTACAATGAGCAGTTCTTC
>TRBV3-1/TRBV3-2|NA|NA|TRBJ1-2
CASSQDVGRTYGYTF
TGTGCCAGCAGCCAAGACGTGGGGAGAACCTATGGCTACACCTTC
>TRBV5-4|NA|NA|TRBJ1-1
CASSVGGAITEAFF
TGTGCCAGCAGCGTAGGTGGGGCGATAACTGAAGCTTTCTTT
>TRBV28|NA|NA|TRBJ1-2
CASTEGPYGYTF
TGTGCCAGCACGGAAGGGCCGTATGGCTACACCTTC
>TRBV10-3|NA|TRBD1|TRBJ1-2
CAIRDRDRGAHGYTF
TGTGCCATCAGGGACCGGGACAGGGGCGCCCATGGCTACACCTTC
>TRBV11-1|NA|NA|TRBJ1-6
CASSFSWGRNSPLHF
TGTGCCAGCAGCTTTAGCTGGGGACGTAATTCACCCCTCCACTTT
>TRBV5-1|NA|TRBD1|TRBJ1-1
CASSQGGGAEAFF
TGCGCCAGCAGCCAGGGGGGAGGCGCTGAAGCTTTCTTT
>TRBV18|NA|NA|TRBJ2-1
CASSPHGLLDSYNEQFF
TGTGCCAGCTCACCACACGGTCTCTTAGACTCCTACAATGAGCAGTTCTTC
>TRBV7-3|NA|TRBD2|TRBJ2-3
CASSPTAGVVDTQYF
TGTGCCAGCAGCCCAACAGCGGGAGTAGTAGATACGCAGTATTTT
>TRBV2|NA|NA|TRBJ2-3
CASSWFQGTDTQYF
TGTGCCAGCAGTTGGTTCCAGGGCACAGATACGCAGTATTTT
>TRBV29-1|NA|NA|TRBJ1-2
CSSASNYGYTF
TGCAGCTCGGCGAGTAACTATGGCTACACCTTC
>TRBV3-1/TRBV3-2|NA|NA|TRBJ2-3
CASSRTGDLVDTQYF
TGTGCCAGCAGCCGAACAGGGGACTTGGTGGATACGCAGTATTTT
>TRBV28|once|TRBD2|TRBJ2-3
CASSSLRLAGESTDTQYF
TGTGCCAGCAGCTCACTCCGACTAGCGGGGGAGAGCACAGATACGCAGTATTTT
>TRBV6-5|NA|NA|TRBJ1-1
CASVVGVSNTEAFF
TGTGCCAGCGTTGTGGGGGTTTCGAACACTGAAGCTTTCTTT
>TRBV12-5|NA|TRBD1|TRBJ1-5
CASGSPQGGGNQPQHF
TGTGCTAGTGGTTCCCCCCAGGGGGGAGGCAATCAGCCCCAGCATTTT
>TRBV5-1|NA|NA|TRBJ2-5
CASSFGSGRGPGKTQYF
TGCGCCAGCAGCTTTGGCTCGGGGAGAGGGCCGGGGAAGACCCAGTACTTC
>TRBV3-1/TRBV3-2|NA|NA|TRBJ2-6
CASSQAGSGANVLTF
TGTGCCAGCAGCCAGGCAGGGTCTGGGGCCAACGTCCTGACTTTC
>TRBV5-1|NA|NA|TRBJ1-6
CASSRDFGDNSPLHF
TGCGCCAGCAGCCGGGACTTCGGGGATAATTCACCCCTCCACTTT
>TRBV24-1|few|NA|TRBJ2-2
CATSDLPAGELFF
TGTGCCACCAGTGATTTGCCAGCCGGGGAGCTGTTTTTT
>TRBV9|NA|NA|TRBJ1-3
CASSRGRSGNTIYF
TGTGCCAGCAGCAGGGGCCGGTCTGGAAACACCATATATTTT
>TRBV18|NA|TRBD2|TRBJ2-5
CASSPLAGGSETQYF
TGTGCCAGCTCACCACTAGCGGGGGGTTCAGAGACCCAGTACTTC
>TRBV11-2|NA|TRBD1|TRBJ2-2
CASSLDRDRTNTGELFF
TGTGCCAGCAGCCTGGACCGGGACAGGACCAACACCGGGGAGCTGTTTTTT
>TRBV9|few|NA|TRBJ2-2
CASSVDRAPTGELFF
TGTGCCAGCAGCGTAGATCGAGCGCCCACCGGGGAGCTGTTTTTT
>TRBV6-5|NA|NA|TRBJ1-5
CAIQQYSNQPQHF
TGTGCCATACAACAGTATAGCAATCAGCCCCAGCATTTT
>TRBV4-2|NA|NA|TRBJ2-2
CASSQDFAVVPNTGELFF
TGTGCCAGCAGCCAAGATTTCGCAGTGGTTCCGAACACCGGGGAGCTGTTTTTT
>TRBV2|NA|NA|TRBJ2-7
CASSRSPVPEQYF
TGTGCCAGCAGTCGGTCACCAGTACCCGAGCAGTACTTC
>TRBV11-1|NA|TRBD1|TRBJ2-3
CASSPRQGSRDTQYF
TGTGCCAGCAGCCCCAGACAGGGGTCACGAGATACGCAGTATTTT
>TRBV29-1|NA|NA|TRBJ1-1
CSVYSGTEAFF
TGCAGCGTGTACAGTGGCACTGAAGCTTTCTTT
>TRBV7-9|NA|NA|TRBJ2-1
CASSFVGYNEQFF
TGTGCCAGCAGCTTCGTCGGCTACAATGAGCAGTTCTTC
>TRBV7-2|NA|NA|TRBJ1-4
CASSLGVLQTNEKLFF
TGTGCCAGCAGCTTAGGGGTCCTGCAAACTAATGAAAAACTGTTTTTT
>TRBV7-2|once|NA|TRBJ1-6
CASSLNLMSPLHF
TGTGCCAGCAGCTTAAATTTAATGTCACCCCTCCACTTT
>TRBV15|NA|NA|TRBJ1-1
CATSRVLANTEAFF
TGTGCCACCAGCAGAGTTTTAGCGAACACTGAAGCTTTCTTT
>TRBV5-1|NA|NA|TRBJ2-7
CASSSGTGLYEQYF
TGCGCCAGCAGCTCCGGGACGGGACTCTACGAGCAGTACTTC